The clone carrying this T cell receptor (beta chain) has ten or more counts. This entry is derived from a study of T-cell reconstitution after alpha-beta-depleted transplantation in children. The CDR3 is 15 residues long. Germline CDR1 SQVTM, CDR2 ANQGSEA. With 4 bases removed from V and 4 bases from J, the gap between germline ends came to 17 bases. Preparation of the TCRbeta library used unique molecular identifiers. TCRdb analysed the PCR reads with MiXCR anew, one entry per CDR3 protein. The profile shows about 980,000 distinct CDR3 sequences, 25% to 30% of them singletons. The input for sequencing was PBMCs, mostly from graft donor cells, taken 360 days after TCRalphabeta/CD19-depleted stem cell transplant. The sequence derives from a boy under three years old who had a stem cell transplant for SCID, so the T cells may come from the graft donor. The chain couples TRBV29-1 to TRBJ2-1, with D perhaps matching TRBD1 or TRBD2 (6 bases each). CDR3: CSVGGGGGRYNEQFF. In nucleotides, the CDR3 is TGCAGCGTTGGGGGAGGAGGGGGGAGATACAATGAGCAGTTCTTC.